What follows are 28 T cell receptor beta chains derived from one specimen sequenced in a study of identical twins (dated by TCRdb to 2016 to 2018). Library construction relied on 5' RACE. The sequencer listed for this sample is Illumina HiSeq 2000. Using fastp at Q25 and MiXCR, TCRdb reprocessed the public reads and kept productive beta chains. Entries are consolidated by CDR3 protein sequence, retaining the most common genes and DNA. Recorded for this sample are 250,000 or so distinct CDR3 sequences; 10% to 15% of them occurred a single time. The leading ten clones occupy about 3.9% of the sample. The same data also contributed to another study, on yellow fever vaccine responses in identical twins.

The material sequenced was memory (CD45RO+) T cells sorted from blood. The cell subset or site label of this sample denotes: CD45RO+ enriched T cells. The receptors were gathered from a woman aged 18 to 35 in good health.

This clonotype was observed many times. The chain links TRBV3-1 to TRBJ2-2, with D unresolved. There are 13 residues in the CDR3. Trimming removed 3 bases from V and 5 bases from J, with 7 bases in between. Germline V gene sequence: CDR1 LGHDT, CDR2 YNNKEL (reference sequence). CDR3 DNA: TGTGCCAGCAGCCACCCAAAGACCGGGGAGCTGTTTTTT. Its translation: CASSHPKTGELFF. The whole variable domain, remainder taken from reference TRBV3-1 and TRBJ2-2, is DTAVSQTPKYLVTQMGNDKSIKCEQNLGHDTMYWYKQDSKKFLKIMFSYNNKELIINETVPNRFSPKSPDKAHLNLHINSLELGDSAVYFCASSHPKTGELFFGEGSRLTVL.

The chain couples TRBV7-3 to TRBJ2-1; D ambiguous. Germline V gives CDR1 SGHTA, CDR2 FQGTGA. V lost 5 bases and J lost 3, with 14 bases in between. This CDR3 has 15 amino acids. The CDR3 DNA follows: TGTGCCAGCAGCCCCGGGCCCCAGCTCTACAATGAGCAGTTCTTC. Protein: CASSPGPQLYNEQFF.

The genes are TRBV11-1 and TRBJ2-6; possible D gene TRBD1, 6 bases. Looked up from germline, CDR1 is SGHAT and CDR2 is FQDESV (reference sequence). The V end lost 2 bases, the J end lost 4 bases, and 18 bases lay between the germline ends. The CDR3 consists of 18 residues. For the CDR3, the DNA is TGTGCCAGCAGCTTAACTCCTGGACAGTCGGCCGGGGCCAACGTCCTGACTTTC. Its translation is CASSLTPGQSAGANVLTF.

This clonotype was seen many times. The V and J genes are TRBV24-1 and TRBJ2-1, with a weak D call TRBD1 (6 bases). Germline V gene data show CDR1 as KGHDR and CDR2 as SFDVKD. V was clipped by 0 bases and J by 6 bases, with 14 bases between them. The CDR3 runs to 16 residues. CDR3 sequence reads: CATSDLGQGLLNEQFF. The CDR3 bases are TGTGCCACCAGTGATTTGGGCCAGGGGCTCCTCAATGAGCAGTTCTTC.

This clonotype was counted between two and nine times. The chain combines TRBV11-2 with TRBJ2-1; 7 nucleotides line up with TRBD2. Losses at the gene ends were 6 bases for V and 5 bases for J; bases not matched to a gene: 13. CDR3 length: 16 residues. Germline V gives CDR1 SGHAT, CDR2 FQNNGV. CDR3 coding DNA: TGTGCCAGCAGGATCGCTCGGCCTAGCGGACACAATGAGCAGTTCTTC. Its protein is CASRIARPSGHNEQFF.

There are many counts of this clonotype. V is TRBV3-1 and J is TRBJ1-1; D is unclear. The CDR3 extends over 14 amino acids. Germline V lookup: CDR1 LGHDT, CDR2 YNNKEL (reference sequence). Trimming pared 5 bases from V and 3 bases from J, leaving 13 bases between. This CDR3 reads CASSGGILDTEAFF. The CDR3 coding sequence is TGTGCCAGCAGCGGAGGCATTTTGGACACTGAAGCTTTCTTT.

The gene calls are TRBV10-3 and TRBJ2-3; 12 positions match TRBD1. There are 17 residues in the CDR3. V was clipped by 6 bases and J by 2 bases; unmatched bases: 9. Germline V gene data show CDR1 as ENHRY and CDR2 as SYGVKD. In DNA form, the CDR3 reads TGTGCCATCAGACAAGGGACAGGGGGCTACAACACAGATACGCAGTATTTT. This sequence encodes CAIRQGTGGYNTDTQYF.

This clonotype was counted many times. The CDR3 is CASRVSEKLFF. The CDR3 bases are TGTGCCAGCAGAGTTTCTGAAAAACTGTTTTTT. The rearrangement links TRBV12-3 or TRBV12-4 to TRBJ1-4; D is unresolved. The CDR3 totals 11 residues. V lost 6 bases to trimming and J lost 7 bases, with 6 bases between them.

This clonotype was seen a handful of times. The chain employs TRBV7-9 and TRBJ1-2; 8 nucleotides match TRBD1. CDR3 length: 14 amino acids. CDR1 is SEHNR and CDR2 is FQNEAQ in the germline V gene (reference sequence). Trimming took 5 bases from V and 7 from J; bases not matched to a gene: 9. In DNA, the CDR3 is TGTGCCAGCAGCCCGGGACAGGAGGGGCGTGGCTACACCTTC. This translates into CASSPGQEGRGYTF.

The chain links TRBV5-6 to TRBJ2-2; D possibly corresponds to TRBD1 (5 bases). Germline V CDR1 and CDR2: SGHDT, YYEEEE. With 3 bases removed from V and 1 base from J, the gap between germline ends came to 13 bases. The CDR3 sequence is 16 residues long. The CDR3 coding sequence is TGTGCCAGCAGCTCCAATACAGGACGGAACACCGGGGAGCTGTTTTTT. Its protein is CASSSNTGRNTGELFF.

This clonotype was detected only a few times. J is TRBJ2-2 and V is TRBV5-6; D is perhaps TRBD2 (6 bases). From germline, CDR1 is SGHDT and CDR2 YYEEEE. V shed 3 bases and J shed 4 bases, with 13 bases lying between them. This CDR3 region has 15 residues. In DNA, the CDR3 is TGTGCCAGCAGCTCGATGGCCGGGGGCACCGGGGAGCTGTTTTTT. Protein sequence: CASSSMAGGTGELFF.

The rearrangement links TRBV20-1 to TRBJ2-1; a possible D gene is TRBD1 (5 bases). Germline-derived CDR1 and CDR2 are DFQATT and SNEGSKA (reference sequence). The CDR3 contains 12 residues. CDR3 sequence reads: CSPKGQVNEQFF. DNA for the CDR3: TGCAGCCCCAAGGGGCAGGTTAATGAGCAGTTCTTC.

This clonotype was seen only a few times. The gene calls are TRBV5-6 and TRBJ2-1; no reliable D call. Trimming took 4 bases from V and 2 from J, leaving 13 bases between them. Germline CDR1 reads SGHDT; CDR2 reads YYEEEE. This CDR3 spans 15 amino acids. The CDR3 region has the DNA TGTGCCAGCAGCCCCTCTAATGGAGCCTACAATGAGCAGTTCTTC. Protein: CASSPSNGAYNEQFF. Using reference TRBV5-6 and TRBJ2-1 for the parts outside the CDR3, the full variable domain is DAGVTQSPTHLIKTRGQQVTLRCSPKSGHDTVSWYQQALGQGPQFIFQYYEEEERQRGNFPDRFSGHQFPNYSSELNVNALLLGDSALYLCASSPSNGAYNEQFFGPGTRLTVL.

This clonotype appeared a few times. The J gene is TRBJ2-2, the V gene TRBV5-5; 8 bases line up with TRBD1. This CDR3 is built from 15 residues. The J segment lost 6 bases and the V segment lost 1 base, leaving 5 bases of the junction unmatched. Germline CDR1 reads SGHKS; CDR2 reads YYEKEE (reference sequence). The CDR3 sequence: CASSLFGQGPGELFF. The CDR3 DNA sequence: TGTGCCAGCAGCTTGTTTGGACAGGGTCCCGGGGAGCTGTTTTTT.

This clonotype has at least ten counts. CDR3 loop: CSVVRAGGETQYF. CDR3 bases: TGCAGCGTTGTACGAGCGGGAGGAGAGACCCAGTACTTC. The chain recombines TRBV29-1 with TRBJ2-5; 9 nucleotides align to TRBD2. J was trimmed by 4 bases and V by 4 bases; bases with no gene match: 4. The CDR3 runs 13 residues. CDR1 is SQVTM, CDR2 ANQGSEA, per germline.

V and J are TRBV20-1 and TRBJ2-7; D is unclear. Deletions cut 6 bases from V and 2 bases from J, with 8 bases between. CDR1 and CDR2 from the germline V gene are DFQATT and SNEGSKA (reference sequence). This CDR3 contains 11 residues. This CDR3 reads CSAEGTYEQYF. CDR3 DNA: TGCAGTGCCGAAGGGACCTACGAGCAGTACTTC.

This clonotype was counted between two and nine times. The chain employs TRBV5-1 and TRBJ1-1; D is undetermined. V shed 4 bases and J shed 0 bases, with 13 bases lying between them. The CDR3 covers 15 residues. The germline CDR1 and CDR2 sequences are SGHRS and YFSETQ. CDR3 sequence (DNA): TGCGCCAGCAGCCCCCGGGAGACCATGAACACTGAAGCTTTCTTT. It translates to CASSPRETMNTEAFF.

There are a few counts of this clonotype. V gene TRBV6-2 or TRBV6-3 combines with J gene TRBJ1-2, with D perhaps matching TRBD1 (5 bases). From germline, CDR1 is MNHEY and CDR2 SVGEGT. With 9 bases removed from V and 4 bases from J, the gap between germline ends came to 18 bases. The CDR3 is 14 residues long. CDR3 DNA sequence: TGTGCCAGTAACCCCCAGGGAAGGGGCTATGGCTACACCTTC. Translating gives CASNPQGRGYGYTF.

Ten or more counts support this clonotype. V and J are TRBV5-6 and TRBJ2-1; 9 bases agree with TRBD1. Trimming cost V 2 bases and J 5 bases; bases outside gene matches: 8. The CDR3 is 16 residues long. Germline V gene data show CDR1 as SGHDT and CDR2 as YYEEEE. The CDR3, as DNA: TGTGCCAGCAGCTTCCGCTCGAGACAGGGGGACAATGAGCAGTTCTTC. Its translation: CASSFRSRQGDNEQFF.

In its sample, this clonotype was seen a few times. This CDR3 reads CASSRVGTGNQPQHF. The CDR3 region has the DNA TGTGCCAGCTCGCGAGTGGGGACAGGGAATCAGCCCCAGCATTTT. The V gene is TRBV18, the J gene TRBJ1-5, with TRBD1 matching 9 bases. The CDR3 has 15 amino acids. V lost 6 bases, J lost 4 bases, and 7 bases stayed unmatched. Germline V CDR1 and CDR2: KGHSH, LQKENI.

The J gene is TRBJ2-3, the V gene TRBV7-2; D tentatively fits TRBD1 or TRBD2 (6 bases each). Germline assignment: CDR1 SGHTA and CDR2 FQGNSA. With 4 bases removed from V and 9 bases from J, the gap between germline ends came to 11 bases. The CDR3 runs 12 residues. CDR3 amino acids: CASSSQGRTQYF. The DNA for the CDR3 is TGTGCCAGCAGCTCCCAGGGGAGGACGCAGTATTTT.

The V call is TRBV15, the J call TRBJ1-1; 8 bases line up with TRBD1. The V gene end was trimmed by 1 base and the J gene end by 3 bases; junction bases not matched to a gene: 7. Germline CDR1 and CDR2: LNHNV and YYDKDF (reference sequence). This CDR3 is built from 16 residues. CDR3 loop: CATSRVVGQGHTEAFF. The CDR3 nucleotides read TGTGCCACCAGCAGAGTTGTCGGACAGGGACACACTGAAGCTTTCTTT.

The chain couples TRBV28 to TRBJ2-7; possible D gene TRBD1, 5 bases. V lost 6 bases and J lost 1, with 19 bases in between. CDR1 and CDR2 from the germline V gene are MDHEN and SYDVKM. The CDR3 is made up of 16 amino acids. In nucleotides, the CDR3 is TGTGCCAGCAGCTCTCAAGGCAGGGCCCTTTCCTACGAGCAGTACTTC. This gives the protein CASSSQGRALSYEQYF.

In the case of this clonotype: One junction end does not reproduce the germline sequence, and a read error may be involved. The CDR3: CASSLVSGRRSSGANVLTF. In DNA, the CDR3 is TGCGCCAGCAGTTTGGTTTCGGGGAGGAGGAGCTCTGGGGCCAACGTCCTGACTTTC. The chain uses TRBV5-1 and TRBJ2-6; the D gene is possibly TRBD2 (6 bases). This CDR3 contains 19 residues. From germline, CDR1 is SGHRS and CDR2 YFSETQ.

The chain links TRBV29-1 to TRBJ2-1; D not certain. The CDR3 runs to 12 residues. CDR1 is SQVTM and CDR2 is ANQGSEA in the germline V gene. The V end was cut by 7 bases, the J end by 10 bases, with 17 bases between. The CDR3 nucleotides read TGCAGCGCTCGAAACCCCGGAGAGGAGCAGTTCTTC. It yields the protein CSARNPGEEQFF.

This clonotype was observed at least ten times. The chain uses TRBV7-2 and TRBJ1-2; 7 positions agree with TRBD1. Germline V gives CDR1 SGHTA, CDR2 FQGNSA. This CDR3 comprises 14 residues. J was trimmed by 4 bases and V by 0 bases; bases with no gene match: 2. CDR3 amino acids: CASSLATGSYGYTF. The CDR3 DNA sequence: TGTGCCAGCAGCTTAGCGACAGGGAGCTATGGCTACACCTTC.

This clonotype was counted only a few times. The chain employs TRBV25-1 and TRBJ2-3; D is unresolved. The V gene lost 2 bases and the J gene lost 3 bases, with 12 bases spanning the gap. The V gene's germline CDR1 is MGHDK and CDR2 SYGVNS. The CDR3 is 15 residues long. The CDR3 sequence is CASSEARARTDTQYF. CDR3 DNA: TGTGCCAGCAGTGAAGCTAGGGCAAGGACAGATACGCAGTATTTT.

A few counts support this clonotype. The rearrangement joins TRBV6-1 to TRBJ1-6; D ambiguous. Germline V gene lookup returns CDR1 MNHNS and CDR2 SASEGT. Trimming removed 3 bases from V and 3 bases from J, with 0 bases in between. This CDR3 spans 12 amino acids. The DNA for the CDR3 is TGTGCCAGCAGTGACTATAATTCACCCCTCCACTTT. It codes for CASSDYNSPLHF.